The 27 T cell receptor beta chains given below trace back to one sample, sequenced in a study of T-cell reconstitution after alpha-beta-depleted transplantation in children. Unique molecular identifiers tagged the TCRbeta library. TCRdb reanalysed the PCR reads using MiXCR and keeps one entry per CDR3 protein. Of hundreds of thousands of distinct CDR3 sequences in the sample, 10% to 15% are singletons; the top ten hold over 2%. The sequences come from PBMCs, mostly from graft donor cells, collected 360 days after TCRalphabeta/CD19-depleted stem cell transplant. Receptor source: a male patient aged 10 to 17 who had a stem cell transplant for acute myeloid leukemia, so the T cells may come from the graft donor.

This clonotype was detected ten times or more. The gene calls are TRBV12-3 or TRBV12-4 and TRBJ2-7; D remains ambiguous. With 3 bases removed from V and 6 bases from J, the gap between germline ends came to 15 bases. The CDR3 runs to 14 residues. The CDR3: CASSFFSPSAEQYF. In DNA, the CDR3 is TGTGCCAGCAGTTTCTTCTCTCCGAGCGCCGAGCAGTACTTC.

This clonotype was detected only a few times. The rearrangement joins TRBV10-2 to TRBJ2-7; TRBD2 matches at 10 bases. The CDR3 runs 13 residues. Trimming cost V 4 bases and J 11 bases; bases outside gene matches: 8. Germline V gives CDR1 WSHSY, CDR2 SAAADI. The CDR3 loop reads CASSGLAGGREYF. The CDR3, as DNA: TGCGCCAGCAGTGGACTAGCGGGTGGAAGGGAGTACTTC.

This rearrangement joins TRBV20-1 to TRBJ2-1; D call uncertain. The CDR3 sequence is 14 residues long. Germline CDR1 is DFQATT and CDR2 is SNEGSKA (reference sequence). V was trimmed by 6 bases and J by 0 bases, leaving 12 bases between them. The CDR3 DNA follows: TGCAGTGCCGCAAGGATCCTCTCCTACAATGAGCAGTTCTTC. Its protein is CSAARILSYNEQFF.

This clonotype has ten or more counts. The gene calls are TRBV12-3 or TRBV12-4 and TRBJ2-3; D is unclear. The CDR3 has 14 amino acids. Trimming removed 5 bases from V and 2 bases from J, with 11 bases in between. CDR3 residues: CASSALRNTDTQYF. CDR3 in DNA: TGTGCCAGCAGTGCCCTGAGGAACACAGATACGCAGTATTTT.

This clonotype was detected many times. The J gene is TRBJ2-2, the V gene TRBV5-6, with 7 bases identical to TRBD1. From germline, CDR1 is SGHDT and CDR2 YYEEEE. The CDR3 extends over 14 amino acids. The trim removed 4 bases at V and 6 bases at J, leaving 6 bases unmatched. The CDR3 DNA sequence: TGTGCCAGCAGCGAACCGGGACAGTCCGGGGAGCTGTTTTTT. It codes for CASSEPGQSGELFF.

The chain links TRBV5-1 to TRBJ2-1, with D perhaps given as TRBD1 or TRBD2 (7 bases each). The V end lost 3 bases, the J end lost 4 bases, and 17 bases lay between the germline ends. CDR1 SGHRS and CDR2 YFSETQ come from the germline V gene. The CDR3 covers 16 residues. The CDR3 spells CASSYQGGDLYNEQFF. The CDR3 region has the DNA TGCGCCAGCAGCTATCAGGGGGGGGATTTATACAATGAGCAGTTCTTC.

Worth noting for this clonotype: It may be a read error: a sequence one base away is much more abundant. The chain joins TRBV24-1 to TRBJ2-1; D may be TRBD2 (5 bases). Trimming stripped 4 bases from V and 3 bases from J, with 12 bases between. Germline V CDR1 and CDR2: KGHDR, SFDVKD. The CDR3 is 15 residues long. CDR3 protein: CATSDPGKLYNEQFF. CDR3 nucleotides: TGTGCCACCAGTGACCCCGGGAAGCTCTACAATGAGCAGTTCTTC.

Only a few counts were recorded for this clonotype. The chain employs TRBV10-3 and TRBJ1-2; TRBD1 matches at 10 bases. CDR3 length equals 13 residues. Losses at the gene ends were 6 bases for V and 4 bases for J; bases not matched to a gene: 2. The germline gives CDR1 ENHRY, CDR2 SYGVKD. In nucleotides, the CDR3 is TGTGCCATCAGGGGGACAGGGGTCTATGGCTACACCTTC. Translating gives CAIRGTGVYGYTF.

V and J are TRBV25-1 and TRBJ2-2, with 8 bases matching TRBD2. The CDR3 covers 14 residues. V trimming: 8 bases; J trimming: 5 bases; junction bases outside the gene matches: 7. Germline V lookup: CDR1 MGHDK, CDR2 SYGVNS. The CDR3 nucleotides are TGTGCCAGCTCAGCGGGAGTGAGTACCGGGGAGCTGTTTTTT. This encodes CASSAGVSTGELFF.

At least ten counts were recorded for this clonotype. The DNA for the CDR3 is TGTGCCAGCAGCGACGGACAGGTTAGCGTCAATGAGCAGTTCTTC. This encodes CASSDGQVSVNEQFF. The chain joins TRBV7-9 to TRBJ2-1, with 7 bases identical to TRBD1. Germline V CDR1 and CDR2: SEHNR, FQNEAQ (reference sequence). Trimming removed 5 bases from V and 6 bases from J; junction bases left unmatched: 10. The CDR3 contains 15 residues.

In this sample, this clonotype turned up a few times. V gene TRBV7-3 combines with J gene TRBJ1-3; D gene ambiguous. Trimming took off 2 bases at V and 4 bases at J, with 12 bases between the two ends. This CDR3 has 15 residues. Germline assignment: CDR1 SGHTA and CDR2 FQGTGA. CDR3 protein: CASSLSAGSGNTIYF. The DNA for the CDR3 is TGTGCCAGCAGCTTATCGGCAGGTTCGGGAAACACCATATATTTT.

This clonotype occurred a few times. The chain combines TRBV12-3 or TRBV12-4 with TRBJ1-5; the D gene is possibly TRBD1 (5 bases). The CDR3 covers 15 residues. The V end lost 1 base, the J end lost 11 bases, and 18 bases lay between the germline ends. The CDR3: CASSLVRQPPRAQHF. The CDR3 DNA is TGTGCCAGCAGTTTAGTCCGACAGCCACCCCGGGCCCAGCATTTT.

This clonotype was picked up many times. The V and J genes are TRBV15 and TRBJ2-1, with 11 bases matching TRBD2. J gave up 8 bases and V 0 bases, and 12 bases lay outside the gene matches. The CDR3 contains 18 residues. CDR1 is LNHNV and CDR2 is YYDKDF in the germline V gene (reference sequence). CDR3 sequence reads: CATSREGSGREETDEQFF. CDR3 in DNA: TGTGCCACCAGCAGAGAAGGTAGCGGGAGGGAGGAGACGGATGAGCAGTTCTTC.

This clonotype was seen a handful of times. The V and J genes are TRBV9 and TRBJ2-1, with a weak D call TRBD1 (7 bases). The CDR3 extends over 14 amino acids. Germline loops: CDR1 SGDLS, CDR2 YYNGEE. The ends were cut back, 0 bases at V and 8 bases at J, with 12 bases in the middle. CDR3 DNA: TGTGCCAGCAGCGTAGATGGCAGGGGGGATGAGCAGTTCTTC. Translating it yields CASSVDGRGDEQFF.

The table lists this clonotype with a few counts. The V and J genes are TRBV2 and TRBJ2-5; 8 nucleotides align to TRBD2. The CDR3 runs 16 residues. The germline CDR1 and CDR2 sequences are SNHLY and FYNNEI. The V segment lost 6 bases and the J segment 7 bases; nucleotides outside the gene matches: 16. The CDR3 protein is CASRAASGSPPGTQYF. The DNA for the CDR3 is TGTGCCAGCAGGGCCGCTAGCGGGTCCCCCCCAGGGACCCAGTACTTC.

A few counts support this clonotype. This chain connects TRBV12-3 or TRBV12-4 to TRBJ2-7; 8 nucleotides match TRBD2. The CDR3 runs 12 residues. V trimming: 5 bases; J trimming: 7 bases; junction bases outside the gene matches: 4. CDR3 in DNA: TGTGCCAGCAGTCCCGGGGGGGGAGAGCAGTACTTC. This gives the protein CASSPGGGEQYF.

This clonotype was seen a handful of times. The chain carries TRBV5-5 and TRBJ2-5, with 11 positions matching TRBD2. Germline assignment: CDR1 SGHKS and CDR2 YYEKEE (reference sequence). The V and J ends lost 5 bases and 4 bases, in that order; junction bases with no gene match: 10. The CDR3 contains 16 residues. CDR3 DNA sequence: TGTGCCAGCAGATTAGCGGGAGGGCCCTCCCCAGAGACCCAGTACTTC. Translation gives CASRLAGGPSPETQYF.

The chain is built from TRBV18 and TRBJ2-6; TRBD2 is a possible D gene (6 bases). Per the germline V gene, CDR1 is KGHSH and CDR2 is LQKENI. The V and J ends lost 2 bases and 2 bases respectively, with 13 bases between them. This CDR3 is built from 17 residues. Written as DNA, the CDR3 is TGTGCCAGCTCACCAATCGGGGGACCCACTGGGGCCAACGTCCTGACTTTC. Translation: CASSPIGGPTGANVLTF.

This clonotype was detected a few times. The rearrangement links TRBV20-1 to TRBJ2-2, with TRBD2 matching over 14 bases. Losses at the gene ends were 5 bases for V and 0 bases for J; bases not matched to a gene: 8. This CDR3 is built from 18 residues. The germline V gene has CDR1 DFQATT and CDR2 SNEGSKA (reference sequence). The CDR3 DNA reads TGCAGTGCTTCCGATGGACTAGCGGGAGGACCGAACACCGGGGAGCTGTTTTTT. It codes for CSASDGLAGGPNTGELFF.

This clonotype was seen repeatedly, ten times or more. The chain recombines TRBV15 with TRBJ2-3, with a possible D match to TRBD1 (6 bases). V was pared by 3 bases and J by 0 bases, with 10 bases between. The CDR3 is 15 residues long. In germline, CDR1 is LNHNV, CDR2 YYDKDF (reference sequence). The CDR3 sequence is CATSRGHSSTDTQYF. In DNA, the CDR3 is TGTGCCACCAGCAGGGGACATAGTAGCACAGATACGCAGTATTTT. Looking up the rest from reference TRBV15 and TRBJ2-3 gives the full variable domain: DAMVIQNPRYQVTQFGKPVTLSCSQTLNHNVMYWYQQKSSQAPKLLFHYYDKDFNNEADTPDNFQSRRPNTSFCFLDIRSPGLGDTAMYLCATSRGHSSTDTQYFGPGTRLTVL.

The gene calls are TRBV7-6 and TRBJ2-1; 8 positions agree with TRBD1. Germline trimming cut 5 bases from V and 4 bases from J; bases unmatched to any gene: 7. Looked up from germline, CDR1 is SGHVS and CDR2 is FNYEAQ. CDR3 length equals 15 residues. CDR3 region: CASSADRGPYNEQFF. As DNA, the CDR3 is TGTGCCAGCAGCGCCGACAGGGGACCATACAATGAGCAGTTCTTC.

The chain has TRBV7-2 and TRBJ2-5; D is uncertain. Germline V gives CDR1 SGHTA, CDR2 FQGNSA. V shed 1 base and J shed 5 bases, with 11 bases lying between them. The CDR3 is made up of 14 amino acids. CDR3 loop: CASSLGPAGETQYF. The CDR3 region has the DNA TGTGCCAGCAGCTTAGGGCCTGCCGGGGAGACCCAGTACTTC.

This rearrangement joins TRBV7-3 to TRBJ2-1; the D call may be TRBD1 or TRBD2 (5 bases each). The germline V and J ends were trimmed by 4 bases and 7 bases, with 14 bases remaining between them. There are 14 residues in the CDR3. Germline CDR1 SGHTA, CDR2 FQGTGA. The CDR3 region has the DNA TGTGCCAGCAGCTCTTCCCGGGACCCTAATGAGCAGTTCTTC. It yields the protein CASSSSRDPNEQFF. Together with reference TRBV7-3 and TRBJ2-1, the CDR3 gives the full variable domain: GAGVSQTPSNKVTEKGKYVELRCDPISGHTALYWYRQSLGQGPEFLIYFQGTGAADDSGLPNDRFFAVRPEGSVSTLKIQRTERGDSAVYLCASSSSRDPNEQFFGPGTRLTVL.

This clonotype was seen at least ten times. The gene calls are TRBV5-8 and TRBJ2-1, with D perhaps TRBD1 (5 bases). The ends were cut back, 5 bases at V and 9 bases at J, with 21 bases in the middle. The germline V gene has CDR1 SGHTS and CDR2 YDEGEE. The CDR3 runs to 15 residues. Here the CDR3 reads CASRGDRIIFGEQFF. Written as DNA, the CDR3 is TGTGCCAGCAGAGGCGACAGAATCATTTTCGGTGAGCAGTTCTTC.

The table lists this clonotype with many counts. This chain joins TRBV29-1 and TRBJ2-5, with D hard to call. Between the trimmed V and J ends, which lost 7 bases and 6 bases, there was a span of 12 bases. This CDR3 has 11 amino acids. Germline CDR1 is SQVTM and CDR2 is ANQGSEA. The CDR3 spells CSGLRPQTQYF. The CDR3 DNA reads TGCAGCGGTTTGAGACCCCAGACCCAGTACTTC.

This chain uses TRBV29-1 with TRBJ2-1; TRBD2 matches at 10 bases. There are 12 residues in the CDR3. Germline CDR1 and CDR2: SQVTM and ANQGSEA. Trimming took 4 bases from V and 12 from J; bases not matched to a gene: 6. The CDR3 reads CSVASGGHGQFF. The CDR3 DNA reads as TGCAGCGTTGCTAGCGGGGGTCACGGGCAGTTCTTC.

This clonotype was seen only a few times. The chain employs TRBV27 and TRBJ1-4; no reliable D call. The CDR3 sequence is 14 residues long. Germline V gene lookup returns CDR1 MNHEY and CDR2 SMNVEV (reference sequence). V dropped 5 bases and J dropped 8 bases, with 15 bases sitting between them. CDR3 region: CASSLNWRGEKLFF. Here the CDR3 DNA reads TGTGCCAGCAGTCTGAACTGGCGTGGCGAAAAACTGTTTTTT.